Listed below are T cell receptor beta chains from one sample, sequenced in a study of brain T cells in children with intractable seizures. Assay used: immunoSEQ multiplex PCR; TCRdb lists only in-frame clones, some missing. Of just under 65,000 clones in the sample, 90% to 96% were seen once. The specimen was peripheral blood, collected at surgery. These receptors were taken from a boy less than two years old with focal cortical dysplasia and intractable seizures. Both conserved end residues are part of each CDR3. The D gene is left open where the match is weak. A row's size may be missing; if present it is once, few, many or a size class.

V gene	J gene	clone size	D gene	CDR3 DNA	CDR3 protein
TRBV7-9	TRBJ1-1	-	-	TGTGCCAGCAGCTTAGCAGGGTCTGAGAAGAATCGCAGGGCTTTCTTT	CASSLAGSEKNRRAFF
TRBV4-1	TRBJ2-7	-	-	TGCGCCAGCAGCCCAACGTCAGGGTTCGAGCAGTACTTC	CASSPTSGFEQYF
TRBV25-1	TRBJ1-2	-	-	TGTGCCAGCAGTTATCAAGCTAACTATGGCTACACCTTC	CASSYQANYGYTF
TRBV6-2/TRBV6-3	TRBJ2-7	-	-	TGTGCCAGCAGTTACTCGGTCTCCTACGAGCAGTACTTC	CASSYSVSYEQYF
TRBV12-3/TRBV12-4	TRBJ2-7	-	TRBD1	TGTGCCAGCAGTCCAGGGGGCTCCGAGCAGTACTTC	CASSPGGSEQYF
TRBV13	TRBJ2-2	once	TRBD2	TGTGCCAGCAGCCGAGGCGGACTAGCGGCCGGGGAGCTGTTTTTT	CASSRGGLAAGELFF
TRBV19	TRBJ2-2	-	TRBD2	TGTGCCACCCAGGGGCTAGCGGGAGGGGTTGGAAACACCGGGGAGCTGTTTTTT	CATQGLAGGVGNTGELFF
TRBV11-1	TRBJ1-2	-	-	TGTGCCAGCAGCGCCCGAGGGCGAAACTATGGCTACACCTTC	CASSARGRNYGYTF
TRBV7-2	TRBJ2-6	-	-	TGTGCCAGCAGCTTCAGTGGGGGCTCTGGGGCCAACGTCCTGACTTTC	CASSFSGGSGANVLTF
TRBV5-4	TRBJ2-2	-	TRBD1	TGTGCCAGCAAGGGGGACAGGGTCGCCGGGGAGCTGTTTTTT	CASKGDRVAGELFF
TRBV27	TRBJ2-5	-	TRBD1	TGTGCCAGCAGTTCCTTGACAGGGGGCGCTTCTTACCAAGAGACCCAGTACTTC	CASSSLTGGASYQETQYF
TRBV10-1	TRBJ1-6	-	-	TGCGCCAGCAGTGAGTTGGCCCGGGTGCCCGGTAATTCACCCCTCCACTTT	CASSELARVPGNSPLHF
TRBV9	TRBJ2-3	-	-	TGTGCCAGCAGCGTAGTCGGCACAGATACGCAGTATTTT	CASSVVGTDTQYF
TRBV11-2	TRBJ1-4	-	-	TGTGCCAGCAGCTTAGACGGGGTAACTAATGAAAAACTGTTTTTT	CASSLDGVTNEKLFF
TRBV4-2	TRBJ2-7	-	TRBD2	TGTGCCAGCAGCCAAGAGTCTAGCGGGAGAGTCCCAGGCGAGCAGTACTTC	CASSQESSGRVPGEQYF
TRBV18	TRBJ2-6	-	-	TGTGCCAGCTGGGCAGAGTACTCTGGGGCCAACGTCCTGACTTTC	CASWAEYSGANVLTF
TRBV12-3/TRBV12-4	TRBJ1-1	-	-	TGTGCCAGCAGTTTGCGGGGAAACACTGAAGCTTTCTTT	CASSLRGNTEAFF
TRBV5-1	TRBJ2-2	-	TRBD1	TGCGCCAGCAGCTCGCACCGGGACAGGGTGAACACCGGGGAGCTGTTTTTT	CASSSHRDRVNTGELFF
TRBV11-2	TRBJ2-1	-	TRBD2	TGTGCCAGCAGCTTACTAGCGGGGACATACAATGAGCAGTTCTTC	CASSLLAGTYNEQFF
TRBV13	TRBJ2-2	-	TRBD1	TGTGCCAGCAGCCCAACTCTACAGGGGCGCGGTCCCGGGGAGCTGTTTTTT	CASSPTLQGRGPGELFF
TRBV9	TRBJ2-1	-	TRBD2	TGTGCCAGCAGCGTTAGCGGGGGGGCCTCCTACAATGAGCAGTTCTTC	CASSVSGGASYNEQFF
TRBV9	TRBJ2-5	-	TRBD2	TGTGCCAGCAGCGCCGGGACTAGCGGGAGTAGACTCCAAGAGACCCAGTACTTC	CASSAGTSGSRLQETQYF
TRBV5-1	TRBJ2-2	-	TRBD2	TGCGCCAGCAGCCTTCGACTAGCGGGGGGGCTGAGCACCGGGGAGCTGTTTTTT	CASSLRLAGGLSTGELFF
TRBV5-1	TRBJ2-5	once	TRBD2	TGCGCCAGCAGCCCCGGACTAGCGGGGGGCCAAGAGACCCAGTACTTC	CASSPGLAGGQETQYF
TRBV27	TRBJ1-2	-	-	TGTGCCAGCAGCTTTGACAGCCTCTATGGCTACACCTTC	CASSFDSLYGYTF
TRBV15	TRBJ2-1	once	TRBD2	TGTGCCACCAGCAGGAGGGGGACTAGCGGGAACAATGAGCAGTTCTTC	CATSRRGTSGNNEQFF
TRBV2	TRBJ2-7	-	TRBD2	TGTGCCACCACAGACCCGGGACTAGTCTTATACGAGCAGTACTTC	CATTDPGLVLYEQYF
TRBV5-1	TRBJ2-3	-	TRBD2	TGCGCCAGCAGCTTCCTAGCGGGGGGGAGCACAGATACGCAGTATTTT	CASSFLAGGSTDTQYF
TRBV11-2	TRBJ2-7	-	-	TGTGCCAGCCAGACAGGTATACCCCACGAGCAGTACTTC	CASQTGIPHEQYF
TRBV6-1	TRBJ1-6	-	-	TGTGCCAGCAGTGAATACAGAAAAAGTTCACCCCTCCACTTT	CASSEYRKSSPLHF
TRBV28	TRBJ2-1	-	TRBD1	TGTGCCAGCAGTTCTCCTTTACCAGCGACAGGGAATGAGCAGTTCTTC	CASSSPLPATGNEQFF
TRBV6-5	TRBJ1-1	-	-	TGTGCCAGCAGTTACTCCCAGAACACTGAAGCTTTCTTT	CASSYSQNTEAFF
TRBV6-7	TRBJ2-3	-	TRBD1	TGTGCCAGCAGTTACCCGGGACAGGGCACAGATACGCAGTATTTT	CASSYPGQGTDTQYF
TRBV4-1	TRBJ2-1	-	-	TGCGCCAGCAGCCAAGAATTGGGTGGGGGTAGCTCCTACAATGAGCAGTTCTTC	CASSQELGGGSSYNEQFF
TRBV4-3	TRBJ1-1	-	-	TGCGCCAGCAGCCAAGTTCCAATTATACACGTACCGAACACTGAAGCTTTCTTT	CASSQVPIIHVPNTEAFF
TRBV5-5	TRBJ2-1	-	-	TGTGCCAGCAGCTTGGCTCAGGGGTTCTACAATGAGCAGTTCTTC	CASSLAQGFYNEQFF
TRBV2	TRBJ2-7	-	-	TGTGCCAGCAAGCGGATCTCCTACGAGCAGTACTTC	CASKRISYEQYF
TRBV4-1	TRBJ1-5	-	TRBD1	TGCGCCAGCAGCCACTATCCGGACAGGGGACAGCCCCAGCATTTT	CASSHYPDRGQPQHF
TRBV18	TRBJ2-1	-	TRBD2	TGTGCCAGCTCGCAAGCGGGAGGGCCCTCCAATGAGCAGTTCTTC	CASSQAGGPSNEQFF
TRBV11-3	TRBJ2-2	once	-	TGTGCCAGCAGCCCAAGGACAGCGAACACCGGGGAGCTGTTTTTT	CASSPRTANTGELFF
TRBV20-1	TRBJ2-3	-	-	TGCAGTGCTAGTCAGGGGCTACCGGATACGCAGTATTTT	CSASQGLPDTQYF
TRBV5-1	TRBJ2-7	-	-	TGCGCCAGCAGCTTGGCCCTCAACTGGGACCTGGGGTACGAGCAGTACTTC	CASSLALNWDLGYEQYF
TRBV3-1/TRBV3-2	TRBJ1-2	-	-	TGTGCCAGCAGTCCCCTGGGGACCCGCGGCTACACCTTC	CASSPLGTRGYTF
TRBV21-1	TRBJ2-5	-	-	TGTGCCAGCAGCAAAGGTGGTTCGCGGTACCAAGAGACCCAGTACTTC	CASSKGGSRYQETQYF
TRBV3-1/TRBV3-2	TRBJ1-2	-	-	TGTGCCAGCAGCCGGGCGGGGGGTGAGAGGGGCTACACCTTC	CASSRAGGERGYTF
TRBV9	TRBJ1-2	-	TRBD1	TGTGCCAGCAGCGCCGGGACAGGGGTTGGCTACACCTTC	CASSAGTGVGYTF